The rows below give T cell receptor beta chains drawn from one sample of a study of cytomegalovirus exposure and HLA in healthy donors. Sequencing used immunoSEQ multiplex PCR; TCRdb keeps in-frame clones, though not all of them. The data contain more than 110,000 clones, 70% of them singletons. The sample consisted of PBMCs. Receptor source: a woman aged 55-69 years in good health and CMV-seropositive. The CDR3 runs from the conserved cysteine through the conserved F or W. Fields, in order: CDR3 length, V gene, J gene, D gene, clone size, CDR3 protein, CDR3 DNA. D genes are given only for firm matches. Clone size is stated in some rows and not others, as once, few, many or a class when expanded.

18	TRBV19	TRBJ1-5	TRBD1	NA	CASSIEQAGGSRNQPQHF	TGTGCCAGTAGTATAGAACAGGCAGGGGGTTCTCGCAATCAGCCCCAGCATTTT
15	TRBV11-2	TRBJ2-5	TRBD1	NA	CASSLRGQGPETQYF	TGTGCCAGCAGCTTAAGGGGACAGGGGCCAGAGACCCAGTACTTC
15	TRBV6-5	TRBJ1-2	TRBD1	NA	CASSYGQGMGYGYTF	TGTGCCAGCAGTTACGGACAGGGGATGGGCTATGGCTACACCTTC
15	TRBV6-1	TRBJ1-5	TRBD1	few	CASNLGTVSNQPQHF	TGTGCCAGCAACCTGGGGACAGTTAGCAATCAGCCCCAGCATTTT
14	TRBV6-5	TRBJ2-7	NA	NA	CASTKAVGPYEQYF	TGTGCCAGCACCAAAGCGGTAGGACCCTACGAGCAGTACTTC
15	TRBV5-4	TRBJ1-4	TRBD1	NA	CASSYGQGRGEKLFF	TGTGCCAGCAGTTACGGACAGGGCAGGGGTGAAAAACTGTTTTTT
17	TRBV30	TRBJ2-6	TRBD1	NA	CAWSRRQGALGANVLTF	TGTGCCTGGAGTCGACGTCAGGGGGCGCTTGGGGCCAACGTCCTGACTTTC
17	TRBV28	TRBJ2-1	TRBD2	once	CASSLPPSGRWDNEQFF	TGTGCCAGCAGTTTGCCCCCAAGCGGGAGATGGGACAATGAGCAGTTCTTC
13	TRBV5-4	TRBJ2-7	TRBD1	NA	CATSFTGVYEQYF	TGTGCCACCTCGTTTACAGGGGTTTACGAGCAGTACTTC
12	TRBV6-1	TRBJ1-2	NA	NA	CASSTGYYGYTF	TGTGCCAGCAGTACAGGTTACTATGGCTACACCTTC
12	TRBV14	TRBJ1-1	NA	NA	CASGTGNTEAFF	TGTGCCAGCGGTACCGGGAACACTGAAGCTTTCTTT
13	TRBV7-2	TRBJ1-2	NA	NA	CASSRGPIYGYTF	TGTGCCAGCAGTCGCGGGCCTATCTATGGCTACACCTTC
16	TRBV13	TRBJ2-7	TRBD2	NA	CASSSLAGTSAYEQYF	TGTGCCAGCAGTTCTTTAGCGGGGACTAGCGCTTACGAGCAGTACTTC
14	TRBV28	TRBJ2-7	NA	NA	CASSESMIVYEQYF	TGTGCCAGCAGTGAGAGTATGATAGTGTACGAGCAGTACTTC
14	TRBV7-8	TRBJ1-1	NA	NA	CASSLGTANTEAFF	TGTGCCAGCAGCTTAGGGACAGCGAACACTGAAGCTTTCTTT
13	TRBV2	TRBJ2-5	TRBD1	once	CASSRDSQETQYF	TGTGCCAGCAGTCGGGACAGTCAAGAGACCCAGTACTTC
15	TRBV9	TRBJ1-2	TRBD1	NA	CASSVDPGQNYGYTF	TGTGCCAGCAGCGTAGACCCGGGACAGAACTATGGCTACACCTTC
15	TRBV25-1	TRBJ1-2	TRBD1	NA	CASSSRGRGVDGYTF	TGTGCCAGCAGTTCGAGAGGCAGGGGGGTAGATGGCTACACCTTC
14	TRBV30	TRBJ2-1	TRBD2	few	CAWGSSGRANEQFF	TGTGCCTGGGGATCTAGCGGGAGGGCCAATGAGCAGTTCTTC
15	TRBV2	TRBJ2-1	TRBD2	NA	CASSPGLAGVDEQFF	TGTGCCAGCAGCCCGGGACTAGCGGGAGTGGATGAGCAGTTCTTC
15	TRBV19	TRBJ2-1	NA	NA	CASSAQLATYNEQFF	TGTGCCAGTAGTGCCCAGTTAGCTACATACAATGAGCAGTTCTTC
15	TRBV7-9	TRBJ1-1	TRBD1	few	CASSPWGQQNTEAFF	TGTGCCAGCAGCCCCTGGGGACAGCAGAACACTGAAGCTTTCTTT
12	TRBV4-1	TRBJ1-4	NA	few	CASSQVYEKLFF	TGCGCCAGCAGCCAAGTATATGAAAAACTGTTTTTT
16	TRBV5-1	TRBJ2-3	NA	few	CASSLGSTAITDTQYF	TGCGCCAGCAGCTTGGGCTCGACAGCCATCACAGATACGCAGTATTTT
15	TRBV7-9	TRBJ1-1	NA	NA	CASSLEIQKNTEAFF	TGTGCCAGCAGCTTAGAAATACAGAAGAACACTGAAGCTTTCTTT
13	TRBV30	TRBJ2-1	TRBD2	once	CALGTSGRREQFF	TGTGCCTTAGGGACTAGCGGGAGGAGGGAGCAGTTCTTC
14	TRBV7-6	TRBJ2-1	NA	NA	CASSLGRSVNEQFF	TGTGCCAGCAGCTTAGGGCGTAGCGTAAATGAGCAGTTCTTC
14	TRBV28	TRBJ1-2	NA	few	CASSFFGWDYGYTF	TGTGCCAGCAGTTTTTTCGGGTGGGACTATGGCTACACCTTC
14	TRBV6-1	TRBJ1-2	TRBD1	once	CASSRDRGNYGYTF	TGTGCCAGCAGCAGGGACAGGGGAAACTATGGCTACACCTTC
16	TRBV7-3	TRBJ2-6	TRBD1	NA	CASSPRTGVGANVLTF	TGTGCCAGCAGCCCCCGGACAGGGGTGGGGGCCAACGTCCTGACTTTC
15	TRBV2	TRBJ1-4	NA	NA	CASSEVGVGNEKLFF	TGTGCCAGCAGTGAAGTCGGGGTTGGGAACGAAAAACTGTTTTTT
15	TRBV7-2	TRBJ1-1	NA	few	CASSQWDGGNTEAFF	TGTGCCAGCAGCCAGTGGGACGGGGGGAACACTGAAGCTTTCTTT
11	TRBV28	TRBJ2-7	NA	NA	CASGQNPEQYF	TGTGCCAGCGGACAGAATCCCGAGCAGTACTTC
14	TRBV7-2	TRBJ1-5	NA	NA	CASSLGTPVGPQHF	TGTGCCAGCAGCTTAGGGACTCCAGTGGGGCCCCAGCATTTT
15	TRBV5-1	TRBJ2-4	TRBD1	NA	CASSPTGTGANIQYF	TGCGCCAGCAGCCCCACCGGGACAGGGGCGAACATTCAGTACTTC
14	TRBV10-3	TRBJ1-2	TRBD1	few	CATFTTGGGYGYTF	TGTGCCACCTTCACGACAGGGGGCGGCTATGGCTACACCTTC
13	TRBV29-1	TRBJ2-2	NA	NA	CSVTGQNTGELFF	TGCAGCGTTACGGGACAGAACACCGGGGAGCTGTTTTTT
15	TRBV28	TRBJ2-7	NA	once	CASSSRRTGGYEQYF	TGTGCCAGCAGTTCCCGACGAACAGGTGGCTACGAGCAGTACTTC
15	TRBV6-6	TRBJ2-7	NA	few	CASSYSFRGTYEQYF	TGTGCCAGCAGTTACTCGTTTCGCGGGACCTACGAGCAGTACTTC
12	TRBV10-3	TRBJ1-2	NA	NA	CAIRKGGDGYTF	TGTGCCATCAGAAAGGGGGGGGATGGCTACACCTTC
12	TRBV29-1	TRBJ2-2	NA	few	CSVAVNTGELFF	TGCAGCGTTGCTGTGAACACCGGGGAGCTGTTTTTT
15	TRBV7-9	TRBJ2-5	TRBD1	NA	CASSLETGSGETQYF	TGTGCCAGCAGCTTAGAGACAGGGTCGGGAGAGACCCAGTACTTC
17	TRBV18	TRBJ2-6	NA	NA	CASSDAGPNSGANVLTF	TGTGCCAGCTCGGACGCGGGGCCCAACTCTGGGGCCAACGTCCTGACTTTC
16	TRBV9	TRBJ2-2	TRBD2	NA	CASSPRLAGEAGELFF	TGTGCCAGCAGCCCCAGACTAGCGGGAGAGGCCGGGGAGCTGTTTTTT
15	TRBV7-7	TRBJ2-3	NA	NA	CASSLGEKSTDTQYF	TGTGCTAGCAGCCTAGGGGAGAAGAGCACAGATACGCAGTATTTT
13	TRBV2	TRBJ2-7	NA	NA	CASREDGTYEQYF	TGTGCCAGCAGGGAGGACGGTACCTACGAGCAGTACTTC
17	TRBV15	TRBJ2-3	TRBD2	NA	CATSLGVSSGNTDTQYF	TGTGCCACCTCACTAGGGGTGTCTAGCGGGAACACAGATACGCAGTATTTT
11	TRBV28	TRBJ2-1	NA	NA	CVCEGQNEQFF	TGTGTCTGCGAGGGCCAAAATGAGCAGTTCTTC
14	TRBV10-1	TRBJ1-1	TRBD1	NA	CASSEDRGRTEAFF	TGCGCCAGCAGTGAAGACAGGGGGCGAACTGAAGCTTTCTTT
12	TRBV6-5	TRBJ2-7	NA	few	CASRPQGHEQYF	TGTGCCAGCAGACCACAGGGTCACGAGCAGTACTTC
15	TRBV7-9	TRBJ1-2	NA	NA	CASSFADRANYGYTF	TGTGCCAGCAGCTTTGCTGACAGAGCCAACTATGGCTACACCTTC
15	TRBV12-5	TRBJ1-3	NA	NA	CASGLSGVRGNTIYF	TGTGCTAGTGGTTTAAGCGGGGTAAGGGGAAACACCATATATTTT
15	TRBV9	TRBJ1-1	TRBD1	NA	CASSVGGTGDTEAFF	TGTGCCAGCAGCGTAGGAGGGACAGGAGACACTGAAGCTTTCTTT
15	TRBV5-1	TRBJ2-3	TRBD2	NA	CASSPGTSGFVTQYF	TGCGCCAGCAGCCCAGGGACTAGCGGGTTTGTTACGCAGTATTTT
14	TRBV12-5	TRBJ1-1	NA	NA	CASGLTGQNTEAFF	TGTGCTAGTGGTTTGACGGGACAGAACACTGAAGCTTTCTTT
17	TRBV4-1	TRBJ1-6	NA	NA	CASSQAPNQGRHSPLHF	TGCGCCAGCAGCCAAGCGCCCAACCAGGGGCGACATTCACCCCTCCACTTT
14	TRBV2	TRBJ1-1	TRBD1	NA	CASRVDRVNTEAFF	TGTGCCAGCAGGGTGGACAGGGTGAACACTGAAGCTTTCTTT